The TCR beta chain described here comes from a study of cytomegalovirus exposure and HLA in healthy donors. In the case of this clone: Antigen unknown.

V was pared by 5 bases and J by 1 base, with 12 bases between. The length of the CDR3 is 15 residues. Per the germline V gene, CDR1 is SEHNR and CDR2 is FQNEAQ (reference sequence). Whether this donor was CMV seropositive was not recorded. Regarding the study as a whole: Three CMV-associated chains proved CMV antigen-specific in vitro. A prior analysis recorded that most TCR beta V segments were productive about 90% or about 30% of the time.

Both 60 Vbeta primers and 13 Jbeta primers went into the PCR. Assay used: immunoSEQ multiplex PCR; TCRdb lists only in-frame clones, some missing. The sample yields 85,000 to 100,000 clones, 55% to 65% seen once. V is TRBV7-9 and J is TRBJ1-3; the D gene is possibly TRBD1 (5 bases). The clonotype originates from a human donor in good health. The sample consisted of PBMCs. CDR3 nucleotide sequence: TGTGCCAGCAGCCGATATGGGGGGTCTGGAAACACCATATATTTT. Translating gives CASSRYGGSGNTIYF.